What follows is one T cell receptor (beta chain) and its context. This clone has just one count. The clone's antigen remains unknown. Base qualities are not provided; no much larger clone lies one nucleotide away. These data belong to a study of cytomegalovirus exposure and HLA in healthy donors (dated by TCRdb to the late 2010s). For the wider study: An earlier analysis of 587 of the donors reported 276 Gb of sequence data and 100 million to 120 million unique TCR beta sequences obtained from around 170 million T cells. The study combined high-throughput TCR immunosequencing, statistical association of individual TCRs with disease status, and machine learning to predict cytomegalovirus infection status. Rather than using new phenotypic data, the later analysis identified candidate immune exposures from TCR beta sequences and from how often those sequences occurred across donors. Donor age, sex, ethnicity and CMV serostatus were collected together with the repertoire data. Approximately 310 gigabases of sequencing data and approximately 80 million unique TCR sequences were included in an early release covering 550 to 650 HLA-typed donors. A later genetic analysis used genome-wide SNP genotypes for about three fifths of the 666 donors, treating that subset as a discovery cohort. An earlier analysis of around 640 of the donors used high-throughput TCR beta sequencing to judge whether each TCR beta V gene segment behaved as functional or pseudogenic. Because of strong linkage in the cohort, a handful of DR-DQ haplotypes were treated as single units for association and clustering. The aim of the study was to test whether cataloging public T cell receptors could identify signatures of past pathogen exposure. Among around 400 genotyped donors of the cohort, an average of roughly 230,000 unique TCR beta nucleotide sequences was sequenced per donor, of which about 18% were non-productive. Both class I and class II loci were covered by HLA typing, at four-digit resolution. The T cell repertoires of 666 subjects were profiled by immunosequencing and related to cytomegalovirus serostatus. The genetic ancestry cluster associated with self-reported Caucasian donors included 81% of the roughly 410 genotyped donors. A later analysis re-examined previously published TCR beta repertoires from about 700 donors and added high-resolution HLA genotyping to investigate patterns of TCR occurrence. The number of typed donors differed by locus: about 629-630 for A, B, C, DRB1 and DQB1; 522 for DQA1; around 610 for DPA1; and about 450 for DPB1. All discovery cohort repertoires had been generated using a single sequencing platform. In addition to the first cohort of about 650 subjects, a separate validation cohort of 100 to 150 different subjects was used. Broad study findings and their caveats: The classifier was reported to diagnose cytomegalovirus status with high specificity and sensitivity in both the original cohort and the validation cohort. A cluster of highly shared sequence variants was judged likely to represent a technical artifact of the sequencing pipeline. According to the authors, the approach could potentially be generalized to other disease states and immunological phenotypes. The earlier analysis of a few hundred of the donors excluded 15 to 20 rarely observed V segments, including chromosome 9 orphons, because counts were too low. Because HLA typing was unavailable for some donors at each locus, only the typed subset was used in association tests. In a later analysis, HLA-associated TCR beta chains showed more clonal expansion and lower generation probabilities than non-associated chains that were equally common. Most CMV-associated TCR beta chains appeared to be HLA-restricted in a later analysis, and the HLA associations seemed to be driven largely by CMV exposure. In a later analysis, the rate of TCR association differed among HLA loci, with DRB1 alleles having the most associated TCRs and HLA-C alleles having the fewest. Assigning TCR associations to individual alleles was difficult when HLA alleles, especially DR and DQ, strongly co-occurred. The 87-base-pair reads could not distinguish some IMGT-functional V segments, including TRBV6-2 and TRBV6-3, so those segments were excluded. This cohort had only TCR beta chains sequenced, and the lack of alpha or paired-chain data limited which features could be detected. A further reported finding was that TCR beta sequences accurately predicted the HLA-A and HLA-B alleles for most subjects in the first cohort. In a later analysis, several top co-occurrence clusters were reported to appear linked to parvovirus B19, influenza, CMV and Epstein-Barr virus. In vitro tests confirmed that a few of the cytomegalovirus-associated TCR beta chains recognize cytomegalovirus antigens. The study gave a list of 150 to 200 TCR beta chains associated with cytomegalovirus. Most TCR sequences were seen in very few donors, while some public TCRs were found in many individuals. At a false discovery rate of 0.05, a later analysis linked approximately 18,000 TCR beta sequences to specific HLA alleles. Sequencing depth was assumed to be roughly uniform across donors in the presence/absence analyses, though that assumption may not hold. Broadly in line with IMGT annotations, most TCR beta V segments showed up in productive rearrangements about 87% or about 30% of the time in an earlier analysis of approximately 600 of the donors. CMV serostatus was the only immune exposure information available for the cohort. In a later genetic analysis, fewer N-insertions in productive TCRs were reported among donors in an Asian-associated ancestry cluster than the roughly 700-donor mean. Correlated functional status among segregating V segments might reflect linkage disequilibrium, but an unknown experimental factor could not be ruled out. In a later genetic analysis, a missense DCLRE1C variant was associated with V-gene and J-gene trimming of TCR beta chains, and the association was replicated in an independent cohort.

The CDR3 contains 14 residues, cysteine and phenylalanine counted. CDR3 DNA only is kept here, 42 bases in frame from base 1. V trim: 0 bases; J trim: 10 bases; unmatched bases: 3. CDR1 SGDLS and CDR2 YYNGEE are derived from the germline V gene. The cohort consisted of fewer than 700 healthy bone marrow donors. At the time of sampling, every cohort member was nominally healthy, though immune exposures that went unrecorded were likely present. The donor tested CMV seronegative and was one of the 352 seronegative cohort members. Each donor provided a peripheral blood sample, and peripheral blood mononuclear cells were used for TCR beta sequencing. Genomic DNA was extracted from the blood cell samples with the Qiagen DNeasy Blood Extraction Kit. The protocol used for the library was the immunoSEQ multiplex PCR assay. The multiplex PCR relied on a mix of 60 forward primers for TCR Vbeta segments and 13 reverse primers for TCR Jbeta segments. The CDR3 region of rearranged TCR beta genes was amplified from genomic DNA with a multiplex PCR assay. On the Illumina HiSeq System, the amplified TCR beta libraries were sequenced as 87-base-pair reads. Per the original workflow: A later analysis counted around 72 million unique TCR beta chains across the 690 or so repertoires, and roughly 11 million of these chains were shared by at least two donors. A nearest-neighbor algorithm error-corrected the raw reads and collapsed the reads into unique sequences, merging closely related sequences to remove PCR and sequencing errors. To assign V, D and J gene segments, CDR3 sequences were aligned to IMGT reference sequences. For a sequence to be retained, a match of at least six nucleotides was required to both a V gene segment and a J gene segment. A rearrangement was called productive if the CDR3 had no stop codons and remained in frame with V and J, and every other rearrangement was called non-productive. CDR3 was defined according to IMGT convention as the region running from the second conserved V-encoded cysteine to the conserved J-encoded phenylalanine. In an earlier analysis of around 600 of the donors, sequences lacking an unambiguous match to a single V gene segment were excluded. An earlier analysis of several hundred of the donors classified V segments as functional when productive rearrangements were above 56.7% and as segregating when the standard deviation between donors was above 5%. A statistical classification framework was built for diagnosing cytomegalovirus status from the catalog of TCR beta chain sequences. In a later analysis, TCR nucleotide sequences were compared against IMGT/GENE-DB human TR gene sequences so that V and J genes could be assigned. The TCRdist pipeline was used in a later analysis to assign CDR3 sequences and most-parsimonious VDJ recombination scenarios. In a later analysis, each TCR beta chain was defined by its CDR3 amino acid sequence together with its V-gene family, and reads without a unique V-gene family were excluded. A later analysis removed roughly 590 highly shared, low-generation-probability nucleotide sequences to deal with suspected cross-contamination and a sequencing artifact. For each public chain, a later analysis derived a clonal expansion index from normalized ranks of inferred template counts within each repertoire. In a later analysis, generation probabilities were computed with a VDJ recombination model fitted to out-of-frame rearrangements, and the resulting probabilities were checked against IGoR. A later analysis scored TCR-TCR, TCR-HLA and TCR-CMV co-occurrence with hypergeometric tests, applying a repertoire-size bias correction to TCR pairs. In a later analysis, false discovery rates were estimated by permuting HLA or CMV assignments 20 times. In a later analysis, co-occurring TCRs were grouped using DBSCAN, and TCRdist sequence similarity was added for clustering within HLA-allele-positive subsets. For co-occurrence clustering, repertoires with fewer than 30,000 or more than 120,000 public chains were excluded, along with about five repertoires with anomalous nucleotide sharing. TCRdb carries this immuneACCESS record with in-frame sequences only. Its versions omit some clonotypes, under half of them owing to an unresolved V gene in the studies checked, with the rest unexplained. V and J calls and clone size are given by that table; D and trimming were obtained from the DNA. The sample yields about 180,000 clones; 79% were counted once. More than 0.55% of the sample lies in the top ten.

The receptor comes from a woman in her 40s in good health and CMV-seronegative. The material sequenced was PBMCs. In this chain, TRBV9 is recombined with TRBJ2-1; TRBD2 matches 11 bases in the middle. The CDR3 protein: CASSVGRLAGEQFF. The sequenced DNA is TGTGCCAGCAGCGTAGGCAGACTAGCGGGGGAGCAGTTCTTC.